This paragraph reports one T cell receptor (beta chain). Its specificity is not known. The CDR3 has 15 residues. Deletions cut 4 bases from V and 8 bases from J, with 20 bases between. CDR1 and CDR2 (germline): SNHLY, FYNNEI. The data were obtained in a study of cytomegalovirus exposure and HLA in healthy donors. Study conclusions and caveats: In vitro work confirmed that a few CMV-associated chains recognize CMV antigens. Rare sequences made up most TCRs, while some public TCRs were found in many donors.

Assay: immunoSEQ multiplex PCR; the TCRdb copy retains only in-frame clones and omits some. The table includes about 170,000 clones, around 85% detected once. This receptor was taken from a woman in her twenties or thirties in good health and CMV-seronegative. Material: PBMCs. The chain recombines TRBV2 with TRBJ1-2; D is unclear. CDR3 coding DNA: TGTGCCAGCAGTGGATTGTCAGCCGAGGTCTCCGGCTACACCTTC. Its protein product is CASSGLSAEVSGYTF. Combining the CDR3 with reference TRBV2 and TRBJ1-2 gives the whole variable domain EPEVTQTPSHQVTQMGQEVILRCVPISNHLYFYWYRQILGQKVEFLVSFYNNEISEKSEIFDDQFSVERPDGSNFTLKIRSTKLEDSAMYFCASSGLSAEVSGYTFGSGTRLTVV.